A selection of T cell receptor beta chains follows, all from one sample in a study of Ad26.COV2.S vaccination and SARS-CoV-2 variants. TCRdb keeps only in-frame clones here, not all; method: immunoSEQ multiplex PCR. The sample holds roughly 150,000 clones, 75% to 90% seen once. Sequences were derived from peripheral blood, sampled after recovery from COVID-19. These receptors originate from a human donor who had recovered from COVID-19. The CDR3 runs from the conserved cysteine through the conserved F or W. Each record gives: clone size, V gene, J gene, D gene, CDR3 DNA, CDR3 protein. D genes are given only for firm matches. For some rows the clone size is stated as once, few or many, or as a class when expanded; others skip it.

>once|TRBV29-1|TRBJ2-7|TRBD1
TGCAGCGTTTCGGACAGGGGTGTCAGCTACGAGCAGTACTTC
CSVSDRGVSYEQYF
>NA|TRBV4-1|TRBJ2-7|TRBD2
TGCGCCAGCAGCCATACTAGCGGTCGCTCCTACGAGCAGTACTTC
CASSHTSGRSYEQYF
>NA|TRBV2|TRBJ1-5|TRBD1
TGTGCCAGCAGTGAGGTCGACAGGGTTGTCGGTCAGCCCCAGCATTTT
CASSEVDRVVGQPQHF
>few|TRBV6-6|TRBJ2-1|NA
TGTGCCAGCAGTTACTCGAGTACGGCTGTCGATGAGCAGTTCTTC
CASSYSSTAVDEQFF
>NA|TRBV3-1/TRBV3-2|TRBJ2-2|TRBD1
TGTGCCAGCAGCCCGGACAGGCCTCGCAACACCGGGGAGCTGTTTTTT
CASSPDRPRNTGELFF
>few|TRBV19|TRBJ1-5|NA
TGTGCCAGTAGTAGAGGACAGCGCAATCAGCCCCAGCATTTT
CASSRGQRNQPQHF
>NA|TRBV5-4|TRBJ1-2|TRBD1
TGTGCCAGCAGCTGGCCTTGGGGACAGGGGGCAAGCTACACCTTC
CASSWPWGQGASYTF
>NA|TRBV18|TRBJ1-2|NA
TGTGCCAGCTCACCATTCCCCGGGACCGGGGGTGGCTACACCTTC
CASSPFPGTGGGYTF
>NA|TRBV30|TRBJ1-3|NA
TGTGCCTGGAGGGCTCAAGCCAGAGTATCTGGAAACACCATATATTTT
CAWRAQARVSGNTIYF
>NA|TRBV9|TRBJ2-7|TRBD1
TGTGCCAGCAGCGTAGGACAGGGTCACTACGAGCAGTACTTC
CASSVGQGHYEQYF